The 8 T cell receptor beta chains below all came from one sample that was sequenced in a study of shared clonotypes between healthy human individuals. Only in-frame clones appear in the TCRdb table, and some are missing; sequencing was by immunoSEQ multiplex PCR. This sample has about 2.1 million clones; 90% to 95% occur once, and the top ten carry more than 1.5%. Terminally differentiated effector memory CD45RA+ cells were excluded from the naive CD8 cells, which were CD45RO-negative and positively selected for CCR7. Sequencing was done on a sample of naive CD8+ T cells from PBMCs. The receptor source for this set is a man between 18 and 29 years old in good health. Some clones in this sample may be carry-over from other donors' samples.

This clone has a single count. The chain carries TRBV4-1 and TRBJ2-1; TRBD2 agrees at 11 bases. The trim removed 3 bases at V and 6 bases at J, leaving 4 bases unmatched. This CDR3 is 15 amino acids long. The germline V gene has CDR1 MGHRA and CDR2 YSYEKL. Here the CDR3 reads CASSHPTSGINEQFF. CDR3 DNA: TGCGCCAGCAGCCATCCGACTAGCGGGATCAATGAGCAGTTCTTC.

The J gene is TRBJ2-1, the V gene TRBV5-8, with D possibly TRBD1 on 5 matching bases. V was clipped by 2 bases and J by 1 base, with 7 bases between them. In germline, CDR1 is SGHTS, CDR2 YDEGEE. This CDR3 comprises 14 residues. The CDR3 region is CASSLKGSYNEQFF. The CDR3 nucleotides read TGTGCCAGCAGCTTAAAGGGGTCCTACAATGAGCAGTTCTTC. Full variable domain (missing parts from reference TRBV5-8 and TRBJ2-1): EAGVTQSPTHLIKTRGQQATLRCSPISGHTSVYWYQQALGLGLQFLLWYDEGEERNRGNFPPRFSGRQFPNYSSELNVNALELEDSALYLCASSLKGSYNEQFFGPGTRLTVL.

On this clone: Within the sample, other DNA sequences also encode this same CDR3. The V call is TRBV9, the J call TRBJ2-7, with D perhaps TRBD1 or TRBD2 (5 bases each). Trimming took 0 bases from V and 0 from J, leaving 7 bases between them. This CDR3 is 14 amino acids long. CDR1 and CDR2 (germline): SGDLS, YYNGEE. The CDR3, as DNA: TGTGCCAGCAGCGTAGGGGGGTTCTCCTACGAGCAGTACTTC. Its protein product is CASSVGGFSYEQYF.

The V call is TRBV15, the J call TRBJ1-4; D is ambiguous. Germline V gene lookup returns CDR1 LNHNV and CDR2 YYDKDF (reference sequence). V was shortened by 1 base and J by 0 bases, with 9 bases between the two germline ends. CDR3 length: 16 residues. This chain's CDR3 is CATSRGREATNEKLFF. CDR3 sequence (DNA): TGTGCCACCAGCAGAGGGCGGGAAGCAACTAATGAAAAACTGTTTTTT.

The chain couples TRBV11-2 to TRBJ2-1; tentatively, D is TRBD1 or TRBD2 (5 bases each). The germline V and J ends were trimmed by 3 bases and 3 bases, with 15 bases remaining between them. CDR3 length: 16 residues. The V gene's germline CDR1 is SGHAT and CDR2 FQNNGV. CDR3 nucleotides: TGTGCCAGCAGCTTCAAGGGGTTAGGAGGCTACAATGAGCAGTTCTTC. Encoded protein: CASSFKGLGGYNEQFF.

This chain joins TRBV28 and TRBJ1-5; D uncertain. V gave up 8 bases and J gave up 0 bases, with 11 bases separating them. Germline lookup yields CDR1 MDHEN and CDR2 SYDVKM. The CDR3 sequence is 14 residues long. CDR3 region: CASRSGYSNQPQHF. Here the CDR3 DNA reads TGTGCCAGCCGGAGCGGTTATAGCAATCAGCCCCAGCATTTT. Combining the CDR3 with reference TRBV28 and TRBJ1-5 gives the whole variable domain DVKVTQSSRYLVKRTGEKVFLECVQDMDHENMFWYRQDPGLGLRLIYFSYDVKMKEKGDIPEGYSVSREKKERFSLILESASTNQTSMYLCASRSGYSNQPQHFGDGTRLSIL.

The genes are TRBV6-5 and TRBJ2-7; 8 nucleotides align to TRBD2. Germline V gene sequence: CDR1 MNHEY, CDR2 SVGAGI. The CDR3 sequence is 15 residues long. V was pared by 7 bases and J by 0 bases, with 8 bases of the junction left unmatched. CDR3 amino acids: CASTPNSGASYEQYF. CDR3 bases: TGTGCCAGCACCCCGAATAGCGGGGCCTCCTACGAGCAGTACTTC.

V usage is TRBV4-1 and J usage is TRBJ2-2; the D gene is possibly TRBD1 (5 bases). With 1 base removed from V and 8 bases from J, the gap between germline ends came to 14 bases. Germline loops: CDR1 MGHRA, CDR2 YSYEKL. This CDR3 is 15 amino acids long. This chain's CDR3 is CASSQGELTGGELFF. The CDR3 bases are TGCGCCAGCAGCCAAGGGGAACTTACAGGAGGGGAGCTGTTTTTT.